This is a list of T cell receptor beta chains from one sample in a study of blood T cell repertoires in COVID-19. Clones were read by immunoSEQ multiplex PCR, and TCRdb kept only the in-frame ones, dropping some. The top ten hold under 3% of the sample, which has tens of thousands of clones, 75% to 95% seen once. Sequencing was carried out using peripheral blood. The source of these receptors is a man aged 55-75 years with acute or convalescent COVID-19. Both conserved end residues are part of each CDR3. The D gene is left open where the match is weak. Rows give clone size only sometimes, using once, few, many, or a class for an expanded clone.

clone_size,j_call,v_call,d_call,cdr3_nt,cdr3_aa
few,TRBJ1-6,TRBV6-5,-,TGTGCCAGCAACCAGGGATTTCCCGACTCACCCCTCCACTTT,CASNQGFPDSPLHF
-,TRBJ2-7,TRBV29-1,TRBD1,TGCAGCGTTAAGTGGGACAGGGTGAACGAGCAGTACTTC,CSVKWDRVNEQYF
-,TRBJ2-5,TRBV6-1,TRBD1,TGTGCCAGCAGTGTTAACCCGGGACAGGGTAGAGAGACCCAGTACTTC,CASSVNPGQGRETQYF
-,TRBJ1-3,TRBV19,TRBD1,TGTGCCAGTAGTAAACCGAGACAGGGGTCTGGAAACACCATATATTTT,CASSKPRQGSGNTIYF
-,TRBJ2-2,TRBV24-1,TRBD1,TGTGCCACCAGTGATTTGCAGGCAGGGGGGAACACCGGGGAGCTGTTTTTT,CATSDLQAGGNTGELFF
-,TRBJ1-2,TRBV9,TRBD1,TGTGCCAGCAGCGCCGGACAGGGATACTATGGCTACACCTTC,CASSAGQGYYGYTF
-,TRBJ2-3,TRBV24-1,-,TGTGCCACCAGTGATTACGCGGAGGGTAGGAGAACAGATACGCAGTATTTT,CATSDYAEGRRTDTQYF
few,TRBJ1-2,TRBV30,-,TGTGCCTGGTACCTTAGGAGCTATGGCTACACCTTC,CAWYLRSYGYTF
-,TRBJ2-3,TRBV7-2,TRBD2,TGTGCCAGCAGCTTGGGACTAGCGGGAGGCACAGATACGCAGTATTTT,CASSLGLAGGTDTQYF
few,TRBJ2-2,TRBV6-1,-,TGTGCCAGCAGTGAAGCTGGTTTTAGCGGCGACACCGGGGAGCTGTTTTTT,CASSEAGFSGDTGELFF
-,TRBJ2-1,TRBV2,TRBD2,TGTGCCAGCAGTGACGAACTAGCGGGAGATTGGAATGAGCAGTTCTTC,CASSDELAGDWNEQFF
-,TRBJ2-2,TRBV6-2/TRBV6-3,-,TGTGCCAGCAGTTACTCGAAGCGTAAGAACACCGGGGAGCTGTTTTTT,CASSYSKRKNTGELFF
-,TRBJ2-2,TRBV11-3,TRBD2,TGTGCCAGCAGCCGACTAGCGGCGAACACCGGGGAGCTGTTTTTT,CASSRLAANTGELFF
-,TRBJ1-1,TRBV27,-,TGTGCCAGCAGTCTCAACAGGGAACTCCTTGAAGCTTTCTTT,CASSLNRELLEAFF
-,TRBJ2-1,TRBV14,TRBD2,TGTGCCAGCAGCCCTGAAACTAGCGGGAGGACTGACAATGAGCAGTTCTTC,CASSPETSGRTDNEQFF
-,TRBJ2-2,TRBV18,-,TGTGCCAGCTCACCACCTGGACAGACCGGGGAGCTGTTTTTT,CASSPPGQTGELFF
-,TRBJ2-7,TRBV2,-,TGTGCCAGCAAGCAGGGGACCTACGAGCAGTACTTC,CASKQGTYEQYF
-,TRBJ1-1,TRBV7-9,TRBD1,TGTGCCAGCAGCTTAGCAGGGACAGGGGGGAACACTGAAGCTTTCTTT,CASSLAGTGGNTEAFF
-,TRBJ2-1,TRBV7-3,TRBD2,TGTGCCAGCAGCCTAATCCCGGGACTAGCGGGAGATACTGAGCAGTTCTTC,CASSLIPGLAGDTEQFF
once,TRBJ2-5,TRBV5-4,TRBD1,TGTGCCAGCAGCTTCCCGGGAACAGGGGGCTTTGGGGAGACCCAGTACTTC,CASSFPGTGGFGETQYF
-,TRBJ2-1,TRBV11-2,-,TGTGCCAGCAGCTTAGTGGGGGGAATCAATGAGCAGTTCTTC,CASSLVGGINEQFF
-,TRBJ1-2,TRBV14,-,TGTGCCAGCAGCCAAGGCACCTATGATGGCTACACCTTC,CASSQGTYDGYTF
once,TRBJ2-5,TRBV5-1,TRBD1,TGCGCCAGCAGCTTGCGGGGACAGGGGGTTCAGGAGACCCAGTACTTC,CASSLRGQGVQETQYF
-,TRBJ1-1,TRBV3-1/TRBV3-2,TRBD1,TGTGCCAGCAGCCAAGCGGGACAGAGGAACACTGAAGCTTTCTTT,CASSQAGQRNTEAFF
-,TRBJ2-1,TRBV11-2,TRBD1,TGTGCCAGCAGCCCCCCGACAGGGAATGAGCAGTTCTTC,CASSPPTGNEQFF
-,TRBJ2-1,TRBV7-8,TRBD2,TGTGCCAGCAGCTTTCTAGCGGGAGGTCAGAATGAGCAGTTCTTC,CASSFLAGGQNEQFF
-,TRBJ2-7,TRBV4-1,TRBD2,TGCGCCAGCAGCTTGATGACTAGCGGTACCTACGAGCAGTACTTC,CASSLMTSGTYEQYF
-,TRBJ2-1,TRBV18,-,TGTGCCAGCTCACAAAACCAGTTAGGAGATGAGCAGTTCTTC,CASSQNQLGDEQFF
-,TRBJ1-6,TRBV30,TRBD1,TGTGCCTTCACTACCGGGACAGGGAACTATAATTCACCCCTCCACTTT,CAFTTGTGNYNSPLHF
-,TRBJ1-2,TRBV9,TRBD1,TGTGCCAGCAGCTCCCGACTTATGGGACAGGGGGCCCTTACTTATGGCTACACCTTC,CASSSRLMGQGALTYGYTF
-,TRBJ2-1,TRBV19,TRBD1,TGTGCCAGTAGGACAGGGAGCTCCTACAATGAGCAGTTCTTC,CASRTGSSYNEQFF
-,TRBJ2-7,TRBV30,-,TGTGCCTGGAGGGGTGGAGGGGGCTATATGTACGAGCAGTACTTC,CAWRGGGGYMYEQYF
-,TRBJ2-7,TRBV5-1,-,TGCGCCAGCAGCTTGGATCCGGGAAACTCCTACGAGCAGTACTTC,CASSLDPGNSYEQYF
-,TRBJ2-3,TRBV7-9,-,TGTGCCAGCAGCACGGAGACGGAGGGAGATACGCAGTATTTT,CASSTETEGDTQYF
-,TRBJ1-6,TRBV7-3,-,TGTGCCAGCAGCTTAGGAGCGACCAATTCACCCCTCCACTTT,CASSLGATNSPLHF
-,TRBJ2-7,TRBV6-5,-,TGTGCCAGCAGTTCTATGGGGCGTCCGAAGCAGTACTTC,CASSSMGRPKQYF
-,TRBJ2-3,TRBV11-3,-,TGTGCCAGCAGCTTAGGAGATATCACAGATACGCAGTATTTT,CASSLGDITDTQYF
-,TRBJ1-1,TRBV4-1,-,TGCGCCAGCAGCCAATGGGCGACAGTGAACACTGAAGCTTTCTTT,CASSQWATVNTEAFF
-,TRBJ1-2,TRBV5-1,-,TGCGCCAGCAGCTTGATCCAGGACACTTCCTACACCTTC,CASSLIQDTSYTF
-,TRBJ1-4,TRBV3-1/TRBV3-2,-,TGTGCCAGCAGCCAATCAAGGGGGTTTCAGCTTGCAACTAATGAAAAACTGTTTTTT,CASSQSRGFQLATNEKLFF
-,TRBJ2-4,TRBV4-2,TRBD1,TGTGCCAGCAGCCAACCCGGACAGGGTAGCGGAAAAAACATTCAGTACTTC,CASSQPGQGSGKNIQYF
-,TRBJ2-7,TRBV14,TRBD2,TGTGCCAGCAGCCATGCGACTAGCGGGCTCTCCTACGAGCAGTACTTC,CASSHATSGLSYEQYF
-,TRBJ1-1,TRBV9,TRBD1,TGTGCCAGCAGCGTCGGACAGGTGACTGAAGCTTTCTTT,CASSVGQVTEAFF
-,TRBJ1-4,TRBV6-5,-,TGTGCCAGTACCAGGTCAACTAATGAAAAACTGTTTTTT,CASTRSTNEKLFF
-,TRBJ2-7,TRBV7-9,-,TGTGCCAGCAGGGGTCAGAAGCTAGCCTACGAGCAGTACTTC,CASRGQKLAYEQYF
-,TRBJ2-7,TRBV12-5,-,TGTGCTAGTGGTCTGGTAGGGGACATCTACGAGCAGTACTTC,CASGLVGDIYEQYF
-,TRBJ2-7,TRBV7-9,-,TGTGCCAGCAGCTCACGAACCGGGACTCCCTACGAGCAGTACTTC,CASSSRTGTPYEQYF
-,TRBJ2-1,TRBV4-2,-,TGTGCCAGCAGCCAAGATTGGAGGGAGATGGCTGAGCAGTTCTTC,CASSQDWREMAEQFF
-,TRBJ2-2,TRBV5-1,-,TGCGCCAGCACCCGGGACACACCGAACACCGGGGAGCTGTTTTTT,CASTRDTPNTGELFF
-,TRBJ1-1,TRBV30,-,TGTGCCTGGAGTCCCTCGGACAGAGGCACTGAAGCTTTCTTT,CAWSPSDRGTEAFF
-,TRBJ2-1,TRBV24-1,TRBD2,TGTGCCACCAGTGATCACCTACTAGCGGGCTCCTACAATGAGCAGTTCTTC,CATSDHLLAGSYNEQFF